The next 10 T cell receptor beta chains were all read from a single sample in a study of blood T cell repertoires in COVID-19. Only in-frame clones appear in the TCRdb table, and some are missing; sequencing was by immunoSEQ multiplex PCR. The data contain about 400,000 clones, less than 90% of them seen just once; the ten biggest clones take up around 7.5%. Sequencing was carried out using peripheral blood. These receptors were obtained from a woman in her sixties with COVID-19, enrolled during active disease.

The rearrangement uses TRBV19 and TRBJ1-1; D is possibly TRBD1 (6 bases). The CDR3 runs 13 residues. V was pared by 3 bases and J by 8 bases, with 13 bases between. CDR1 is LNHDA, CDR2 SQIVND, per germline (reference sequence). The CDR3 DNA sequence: TGTGCCAGTAGTATCCGTAGGGGGGGGGAAGCTTTCTTT. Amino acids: CASSIRRGGEAFF.

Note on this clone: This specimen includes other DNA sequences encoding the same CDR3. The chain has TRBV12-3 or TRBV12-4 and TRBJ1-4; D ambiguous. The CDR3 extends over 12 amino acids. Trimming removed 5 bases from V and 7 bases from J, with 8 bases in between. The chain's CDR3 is CASSLRGEKLFF. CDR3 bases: TGTGCCAGCAGTCTTCGGGGTGAAAAACTGTTTTTT.

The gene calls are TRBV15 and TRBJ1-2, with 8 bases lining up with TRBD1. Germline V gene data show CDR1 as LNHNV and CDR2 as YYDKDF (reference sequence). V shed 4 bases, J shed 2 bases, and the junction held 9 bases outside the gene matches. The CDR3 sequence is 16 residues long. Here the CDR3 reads CATSTQSGGLNYGYTF. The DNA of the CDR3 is TGTGCCACCAGCACCCAATCAGGGGGCCTAAACTATGGCTACACCTTC.

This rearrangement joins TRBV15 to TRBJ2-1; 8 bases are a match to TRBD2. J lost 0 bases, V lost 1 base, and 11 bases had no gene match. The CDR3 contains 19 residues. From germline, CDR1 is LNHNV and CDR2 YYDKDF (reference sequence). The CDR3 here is CATSRGRGGRGGSYNEQFF. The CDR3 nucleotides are TGTGCCACCAGCAGAGGACGGGGGGGCCGGGGAGGCTCCTACAATGAGCAGTTCTTC.

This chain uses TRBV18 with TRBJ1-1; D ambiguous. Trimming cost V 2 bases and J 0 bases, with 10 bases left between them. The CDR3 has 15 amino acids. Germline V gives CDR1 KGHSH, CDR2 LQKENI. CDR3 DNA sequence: TGTGCCAGCTCACCAAATGAGTTCATGAACACTGAAGCTTTCTTT. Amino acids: CASSPNEFMNTEAFF.

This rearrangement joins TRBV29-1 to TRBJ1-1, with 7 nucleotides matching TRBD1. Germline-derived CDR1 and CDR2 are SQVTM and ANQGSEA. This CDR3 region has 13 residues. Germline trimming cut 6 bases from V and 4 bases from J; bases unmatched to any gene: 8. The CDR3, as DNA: TGCAGCGTGGGGGGACAGTTGGGCACTGAAGCTTTCTTT. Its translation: CSVGGQLGTEAFF. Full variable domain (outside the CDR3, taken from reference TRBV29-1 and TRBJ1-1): SAVISQKPSRDICQRGTSLTIQCQVDSQVTMMFWYRQQPGQSLTLIATANQGSEATYESGFVIDKFPISRPNLTFSTLTVSNMSPEDSSIYLCSVGGQLGTEAFFGQGTRLTVV.

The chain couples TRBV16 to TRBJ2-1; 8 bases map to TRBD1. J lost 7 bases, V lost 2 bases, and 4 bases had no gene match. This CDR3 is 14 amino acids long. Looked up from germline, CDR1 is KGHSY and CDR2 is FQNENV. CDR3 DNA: TGTGCCAGCAGCCAAACAACAGGGGGTAATGAGCAGTTCTTC. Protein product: CASSQTTGGNEQFF.

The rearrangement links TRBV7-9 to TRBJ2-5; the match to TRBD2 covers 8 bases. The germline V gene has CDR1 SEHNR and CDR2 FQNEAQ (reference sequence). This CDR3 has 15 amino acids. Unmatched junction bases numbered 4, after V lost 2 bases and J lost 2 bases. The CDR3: CASSLYLAGQETQYF. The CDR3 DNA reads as TGTGCCAGCAGCTTATATTTAGCGGGGCAAGAGACCCAGTACTTC.

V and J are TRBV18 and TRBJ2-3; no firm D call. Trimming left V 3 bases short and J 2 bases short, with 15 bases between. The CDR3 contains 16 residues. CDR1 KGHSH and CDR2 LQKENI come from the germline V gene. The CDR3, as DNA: TGTGCCAGCTCACCTCAGGCTGGATTGATCACAGATACGCAGTATTTT. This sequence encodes CASSPQAGLITDTQYF.

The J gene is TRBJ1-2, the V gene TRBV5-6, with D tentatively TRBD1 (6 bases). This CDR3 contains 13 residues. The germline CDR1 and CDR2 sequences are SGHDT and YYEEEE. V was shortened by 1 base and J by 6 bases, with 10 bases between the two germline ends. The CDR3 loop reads CASSLNRADGYTF. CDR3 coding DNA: TGTGCCAGCAGCTTGAACAGGGCTGATGGCTACACCTTC. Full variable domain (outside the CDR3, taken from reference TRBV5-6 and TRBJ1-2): DAGVTQSPTHLIKTRGQQVTLRCSPKSGHDTVSWYQQALGQGPQFIFQYYEEEERQRGNFPDRFSGHQFPNYSSELNVNALLLGDSALYLCASSLNRADGYTFGSGTRLTVV.